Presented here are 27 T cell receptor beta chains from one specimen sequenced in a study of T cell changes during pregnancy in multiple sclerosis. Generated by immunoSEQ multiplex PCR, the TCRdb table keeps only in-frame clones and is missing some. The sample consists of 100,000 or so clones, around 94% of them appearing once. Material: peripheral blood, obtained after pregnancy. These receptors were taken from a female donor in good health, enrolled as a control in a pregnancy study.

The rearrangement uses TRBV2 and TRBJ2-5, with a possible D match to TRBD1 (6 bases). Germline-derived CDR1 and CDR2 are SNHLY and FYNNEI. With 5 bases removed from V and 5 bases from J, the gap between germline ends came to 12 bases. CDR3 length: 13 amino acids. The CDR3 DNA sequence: TGTGCCAGCAGTCTACAGGGTGTGGAGACCCAGTACTTC. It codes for CASSLQGVETQYF.

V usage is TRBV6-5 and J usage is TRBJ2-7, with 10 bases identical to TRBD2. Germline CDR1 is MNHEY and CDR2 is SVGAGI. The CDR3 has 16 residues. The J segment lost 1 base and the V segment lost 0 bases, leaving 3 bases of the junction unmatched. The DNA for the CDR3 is TGTGCCAGCAGTTACTCGACTAGCGGGCATTCCTACGAGCAGTACTTC. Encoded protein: CASSYSTSGHSYEQYF.

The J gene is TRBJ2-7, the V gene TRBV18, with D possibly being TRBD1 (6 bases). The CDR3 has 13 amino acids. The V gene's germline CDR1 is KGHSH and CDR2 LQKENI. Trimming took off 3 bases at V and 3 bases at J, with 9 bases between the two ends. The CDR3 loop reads CASSPTGVYEQYF. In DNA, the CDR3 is TGTGCCAGCTCACCGACAGGAGTCTACGAGCAGTACTTC.

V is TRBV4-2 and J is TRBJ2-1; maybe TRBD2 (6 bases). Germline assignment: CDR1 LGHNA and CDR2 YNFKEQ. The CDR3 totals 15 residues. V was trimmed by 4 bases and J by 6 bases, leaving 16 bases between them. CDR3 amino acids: CASSPRAGIVNEQFF. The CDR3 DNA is TGTGCCAGCAGCCCTCGGGCGGGAATCGTCAATGAGCAGTTCTTC.

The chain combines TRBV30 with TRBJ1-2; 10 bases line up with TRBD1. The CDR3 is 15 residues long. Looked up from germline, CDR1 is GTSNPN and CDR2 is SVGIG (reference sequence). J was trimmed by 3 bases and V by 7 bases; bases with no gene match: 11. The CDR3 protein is CALGITGTGDYGYTF. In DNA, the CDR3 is TGTGCCTTGGGGATCACGGGGACAGGGGACTATGGCTACACCTTC.

The CDR3 here is CASSVVPSGRDTEAFF. DNA of the CDR3: TGTGCCAGCAGCGTAGTGCCCAGCGGGCGGGACACTGAAGCTTTCTTT. This chain uses TRBV9 with TRBJ1-1; no definite D call. Germline assignment: CDR1 SGDLS and CDR2 YYNGEE. The length of the CDR3 is 16 residues. The V gene lost 0 bases and the J gene lost 3 bases, with 15 bases spanning the gap. The full variable domain, rest sourced from reference TRBV9 and TRBJ1-1, is DSGVTQTPKHLITATGQRVTLRCSPRSGDLSVYWYQQSLDQGLQFLIQYYNGEERAKGNILERFSAQQFPDLHSELNLSSLELGDSALYFCASSVVPSGRDTEAFFGQGTRLTVV.

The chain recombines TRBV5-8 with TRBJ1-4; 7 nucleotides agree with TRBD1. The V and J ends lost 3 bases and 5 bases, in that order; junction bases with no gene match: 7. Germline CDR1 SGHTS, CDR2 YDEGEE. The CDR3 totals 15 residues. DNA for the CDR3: TGTGCCAGCAGCTCCGGGACAGTAATGAATGAAAAACTGTTTTTT. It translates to CASSSGTVMNEKLFF.

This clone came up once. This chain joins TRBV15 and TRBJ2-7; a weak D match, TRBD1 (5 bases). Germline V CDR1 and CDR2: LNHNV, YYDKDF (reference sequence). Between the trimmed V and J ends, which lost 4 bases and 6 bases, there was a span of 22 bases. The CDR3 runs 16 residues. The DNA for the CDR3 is TGTGCCACCAGCACTGAGTTAAGGGGTTGGGGTTTCGAGCAGTACTTC. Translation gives CATSTELRGWGFEQYF.

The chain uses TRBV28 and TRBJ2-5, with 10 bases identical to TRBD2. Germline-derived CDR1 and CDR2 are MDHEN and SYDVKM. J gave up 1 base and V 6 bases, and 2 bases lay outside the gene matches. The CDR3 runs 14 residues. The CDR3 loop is CASSRLAGQETQYF. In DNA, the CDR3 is TGTGCCAGCAGCCGACTAGCGGGCCAAGAGACCCAGTACTTC. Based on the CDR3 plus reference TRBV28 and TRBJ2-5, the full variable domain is DVKVTQSSRYLVKRTGEKVFLECVQDMDHENMFWYRQDPGLGLRLIYFSYDVKMKEKGDIPEGYSVSREKKERFSLILESASTNQTSMYLCASSRLAGQETQYFGPGTRLLVL.

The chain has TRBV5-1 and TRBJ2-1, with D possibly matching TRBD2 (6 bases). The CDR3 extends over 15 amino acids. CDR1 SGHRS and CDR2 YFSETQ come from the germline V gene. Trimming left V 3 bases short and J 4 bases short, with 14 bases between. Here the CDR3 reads CASSSNLGLYNEQFF. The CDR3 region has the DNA TGCGCCAGCAGCTCGAACTTGGGACTTTACAATGAGCAGTTCTTC.

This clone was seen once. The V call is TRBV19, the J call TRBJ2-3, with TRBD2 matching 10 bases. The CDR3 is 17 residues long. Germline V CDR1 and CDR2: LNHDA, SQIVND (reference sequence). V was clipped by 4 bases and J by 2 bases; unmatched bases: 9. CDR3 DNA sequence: TGTGCCAGTAGTAGAATCGGACTAGCGGATTCCACAGATACGCAGTATTTT. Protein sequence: CASSRIGLADSTDTQYF.

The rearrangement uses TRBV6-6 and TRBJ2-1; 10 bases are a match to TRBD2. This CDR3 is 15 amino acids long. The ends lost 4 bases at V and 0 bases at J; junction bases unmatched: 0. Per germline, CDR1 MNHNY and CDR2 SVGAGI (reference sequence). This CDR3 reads CASSSSGSSYNEQFF. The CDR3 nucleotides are TGTGCCAGCAGTTCTAGCGGGAGCTCCTACAATGAGCAGTTCTTC.

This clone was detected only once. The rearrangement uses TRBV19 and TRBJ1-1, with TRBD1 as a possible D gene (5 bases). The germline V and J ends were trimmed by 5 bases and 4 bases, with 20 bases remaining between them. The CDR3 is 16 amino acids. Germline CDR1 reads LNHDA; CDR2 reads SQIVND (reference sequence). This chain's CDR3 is CASSLYSGILGTEAFF. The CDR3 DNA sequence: TGTGCCAGTAGTCTCTACTCAGGGATTTTGGGCACTGAAGCTTTCTTT.

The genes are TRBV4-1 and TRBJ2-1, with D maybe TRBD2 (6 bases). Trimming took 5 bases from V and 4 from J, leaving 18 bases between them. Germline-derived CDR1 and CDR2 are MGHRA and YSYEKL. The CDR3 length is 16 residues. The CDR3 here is CASSSNLAARYNEQFF. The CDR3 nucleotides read TGCGCCAGCAGCTCAAACTTAGCGGCTCGATACAATGAGCAGTTCTTC.

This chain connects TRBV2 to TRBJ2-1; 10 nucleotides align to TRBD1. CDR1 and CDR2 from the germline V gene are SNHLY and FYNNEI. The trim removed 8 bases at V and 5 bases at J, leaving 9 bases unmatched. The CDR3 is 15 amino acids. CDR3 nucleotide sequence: TGTGCCAGCCGTCCGGGACAGGGGTCAGACAATGAGCAGTTCTTC. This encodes CASRPGQGSDNEQFF.

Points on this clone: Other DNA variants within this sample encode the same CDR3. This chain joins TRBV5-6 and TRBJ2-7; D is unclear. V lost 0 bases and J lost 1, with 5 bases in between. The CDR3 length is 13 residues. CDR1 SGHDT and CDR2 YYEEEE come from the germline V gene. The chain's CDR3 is CASSLGSSYEQYF. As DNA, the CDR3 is TGTGCCAGCAGCTTGGGCAGTTCCTACGAGCAGTACTTC. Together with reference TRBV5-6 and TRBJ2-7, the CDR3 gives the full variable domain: DAGVTQSPTHLIKTRGQQVTLRCSPKSGHDTVSWYQQALGQGPQFIFQYYEEEERQRGNFPDRFSGHQFPNYSSELNVNALLLGDSALYLCASSLGSSYEQYFGPGTRLTVT.

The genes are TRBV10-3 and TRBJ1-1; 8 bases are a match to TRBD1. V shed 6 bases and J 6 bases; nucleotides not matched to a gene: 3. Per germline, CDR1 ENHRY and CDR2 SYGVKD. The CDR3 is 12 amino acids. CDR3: CAIRETGAEAFF. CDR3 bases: TGTGCCATCAGAGAGACAGGGGCTGAAGCTTTCTTT.

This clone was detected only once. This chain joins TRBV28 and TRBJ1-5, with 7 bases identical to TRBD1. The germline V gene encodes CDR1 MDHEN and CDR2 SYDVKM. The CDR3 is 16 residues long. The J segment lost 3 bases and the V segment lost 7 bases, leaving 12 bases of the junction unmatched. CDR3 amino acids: CASTQSHRGANQPQHF. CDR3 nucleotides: TGTGCCAGCACCCAGTCCCACAGGGGTGCCAATCAGCCCCAGCATTTT.

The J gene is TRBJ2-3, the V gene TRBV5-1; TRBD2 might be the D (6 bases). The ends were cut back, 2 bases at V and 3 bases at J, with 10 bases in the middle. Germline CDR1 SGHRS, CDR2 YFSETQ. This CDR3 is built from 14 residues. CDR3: CASSFGEATDTQYF. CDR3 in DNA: TGCGCCAGCAGCTTTGGGGAGGCGACAGATACGCAGTATTTT.

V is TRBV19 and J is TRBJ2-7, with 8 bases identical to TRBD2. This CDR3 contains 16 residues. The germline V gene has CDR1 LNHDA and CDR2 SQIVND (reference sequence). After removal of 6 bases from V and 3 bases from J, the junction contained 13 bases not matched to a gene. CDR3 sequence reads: CASSDSAGLGSYEQYF. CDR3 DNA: TGTGCCAGTAGCGACAGTGCGGGACTAGGAAGCTACGAGCAGTACTTC. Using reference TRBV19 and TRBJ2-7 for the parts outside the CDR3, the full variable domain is DGGITQSPKYLFRKEGQNVTLSCEQNLNHDAMYWYRQDPGQGLRLIYYSQIVNDFQKGDIAEGYSVSREKKESFPLTVTSAQKNPTAFYLCASSDSAGLGSYEQYFGPGTRLTVT.

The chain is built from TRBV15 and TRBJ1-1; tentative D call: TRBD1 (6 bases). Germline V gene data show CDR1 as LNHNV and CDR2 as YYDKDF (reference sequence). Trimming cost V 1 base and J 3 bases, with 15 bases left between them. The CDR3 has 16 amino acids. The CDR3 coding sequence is TGTGCCACCAGCAGAGGTACAGGGTTGGGGGACACTGAAGCTTTCTTT. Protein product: CATSRGTGLGDTEAFF.

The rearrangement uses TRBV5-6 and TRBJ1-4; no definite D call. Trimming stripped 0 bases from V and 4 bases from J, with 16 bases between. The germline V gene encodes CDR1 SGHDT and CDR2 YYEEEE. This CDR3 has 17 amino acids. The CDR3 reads CASSLGLAEGSNEKLFF. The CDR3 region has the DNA TGTGCCAGCAGCTTGGGGTTGGCGGAGGGAAGTAATGAAAAACTGTTTTTT. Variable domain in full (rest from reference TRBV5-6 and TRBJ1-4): DAGVTQSPTHLIKTRGQQVTLRCSPKSGHDTVSWYQQALGQGPQFIFQYYEEEERQRGNFPDRFSGHQFPNYSSELNVNALLLGDSALYLCASSLGLAEGSNEKLFFGSGTQLSVL.

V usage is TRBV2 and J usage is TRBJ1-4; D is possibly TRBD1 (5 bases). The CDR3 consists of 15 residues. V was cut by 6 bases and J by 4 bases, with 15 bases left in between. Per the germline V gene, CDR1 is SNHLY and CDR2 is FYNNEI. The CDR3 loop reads CASRGQRMGNEKLFF. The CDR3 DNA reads TGTGCCAGCAGAGGACAAAGGATGGGTAATGAAAAACTGTTTTTT.

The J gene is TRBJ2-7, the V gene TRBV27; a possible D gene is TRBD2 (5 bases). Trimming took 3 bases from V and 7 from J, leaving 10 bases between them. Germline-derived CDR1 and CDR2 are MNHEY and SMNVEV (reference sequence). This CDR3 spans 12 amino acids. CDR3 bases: TGTGCCAGCAGTTTTCTCTCGGGGGAGCAGTACTTC. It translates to CASSFLSGEQYF.

DNA of the CDR3: TGTGCCAGCAGCTTAGCTCAACAGTACAATGAGCAGTTCTTC. This encodes CASSLAQQYNEQFF. This sequence joins TRBV7-9 and TRBJ2-1; no definite D call. V dropped 0 bases and J dropped 4 bases, with 7 bases sitting between them. This CDR3 is 14 amino acids long. Germline loops: CDR1 SEHNR, CDR2 FQNEAQ (reference sequence). The variable domain in full, completed from reference TRBV7-9 and TRBJ2-1, reads DTGVSQNPRHKITKRGQNVTFRCDPISEHNRLYWYRQTLGQGPEFLTYFQNEAQLEKSRLLSDRFSAERPKGSFSTLEIQRTEQGDSAMYLCASSLAQQYNEQFFGPGTRLTVL.

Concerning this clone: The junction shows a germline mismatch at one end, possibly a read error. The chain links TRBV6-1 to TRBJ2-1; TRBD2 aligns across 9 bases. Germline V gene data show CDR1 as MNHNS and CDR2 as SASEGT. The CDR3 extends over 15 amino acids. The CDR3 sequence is CASGELSGGYNEQFF. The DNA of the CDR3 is TGTGCCAGCGGTGAGCTTAGCGGGGGCTACAATGAGCAGTTCTTC.

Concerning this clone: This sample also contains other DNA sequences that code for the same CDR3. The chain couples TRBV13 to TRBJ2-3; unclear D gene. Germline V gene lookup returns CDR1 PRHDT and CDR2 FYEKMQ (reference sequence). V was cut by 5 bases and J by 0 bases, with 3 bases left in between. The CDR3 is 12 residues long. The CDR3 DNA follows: TGTGCCAGCAGCCTAAGCACAGATACGCAGTATTTT. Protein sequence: CASSLSTDTQYF.